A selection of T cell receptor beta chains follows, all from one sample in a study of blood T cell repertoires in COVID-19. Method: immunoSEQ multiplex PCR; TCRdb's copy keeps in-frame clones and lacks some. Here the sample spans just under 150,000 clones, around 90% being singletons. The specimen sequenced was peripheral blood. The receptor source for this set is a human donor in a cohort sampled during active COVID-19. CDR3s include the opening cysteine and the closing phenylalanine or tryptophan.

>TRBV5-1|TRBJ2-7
CASSPRGGNWGEQYF
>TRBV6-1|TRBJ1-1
CASSELVGMNTEAFF
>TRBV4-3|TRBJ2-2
CASSQEIGITGELFF
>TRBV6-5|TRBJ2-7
CASTSQGSEQYF
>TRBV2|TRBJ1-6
CASSIQGLNSPLHF
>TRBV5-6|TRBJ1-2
CASSPGANYGYTF
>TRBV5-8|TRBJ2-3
CASSPLAGGTDTQYF
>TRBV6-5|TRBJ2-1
CASSYSASRPYNEQFF
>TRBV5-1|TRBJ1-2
CASSLGPGQSTYGYTF
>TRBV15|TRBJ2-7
CATSRRLAGWYEQYF
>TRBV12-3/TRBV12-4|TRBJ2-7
CAPRRTGLYEQYF